This TCR beta chain was recorded in a study of chemoradiotherapy in HPV16-positive cancers. This clone has a handful of counts. Generated by immunoSEQ multiplex PCR, the TCRdb table keeps only in-frame clones and is missing some. Among about 21,000 clones listed, about 89% were seen once. V was cut by 1 base and J by 2 bases, with 6 bases left in between. CDR1 is SGHAT, CDR2 FQNNGV, per germline. The CDR3 length is 13 residues. This receptor was taken from a human donor with HPV-associated anogenital cancer. The specimen was blood, collected from a patient who underwent chemoradiotherapy. The V call is TRBV11-2, the J call TRBJ2-7; D is unclear. The CDR3 DNA follows: TGTGCCAGCAGCTTAGGTTTCACCTACGAGCAGTACTTC. Its translation is CASSLGFTYEQYF.